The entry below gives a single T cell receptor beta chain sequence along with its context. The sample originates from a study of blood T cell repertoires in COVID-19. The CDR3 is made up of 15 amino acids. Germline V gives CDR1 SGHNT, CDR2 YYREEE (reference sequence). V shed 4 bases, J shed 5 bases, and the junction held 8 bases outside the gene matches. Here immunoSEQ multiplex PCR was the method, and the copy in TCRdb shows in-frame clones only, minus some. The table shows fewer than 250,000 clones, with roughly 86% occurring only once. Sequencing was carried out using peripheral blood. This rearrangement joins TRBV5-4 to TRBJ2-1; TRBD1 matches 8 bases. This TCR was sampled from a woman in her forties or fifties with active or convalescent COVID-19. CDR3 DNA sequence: TGTGCCAGCAGCGTTGACAGGGGAGGAAACAATGAGCAGTTCTTC. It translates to CASSVDRGGNNEQFF.